This TCR beta chain was identified in a study of T-cell memory formation after mild COVID-19. 5'RACE primed at constant segments yielded TCR alpha and TCR beta cDNA libraries bearing sample barcodes and UMIs. MiXCR, run by TCRdb on the 5' RACE reads, gives a single entry per CDR3 protein. The sample lists about 320,000 distinct CDR3 sequences, 14% occurring once. V lost 5 bases, J lost 3 bases, and 20 bases lay in between. Germline lookup yields CDR1 SEHNR and CDR2 FQNEAQ (reference sequence). The CDR3 is 17 amino acids. The TCR was taken from a man younger than 35 who had mild COVID-19 (a few samples of this study predate the infection). Cell type and time point are not known. What was sequenced was PBMCs or a T cell subset sorted from them (not recorded which). The chain recombines TRBV7-9 with TRBJ2-1, with a weak D call TRBD2 (6 bases). CDR3 protein: CASSGGIQTGLYNEQFF. DNA for the CDR3: TGTGCCAGCAGCGGAGGGATTCAAACCGGGCTCTACAATGAGCAGTTCTTC.